These 3 T cell receptor beta chains came from one sample sequenced in a study of beta chain features in type 1 diabetes. All of the isolated RNA was reverse transcribed, so expressed TCRB transcripts were sequenced. Method: immunoSEQ multiplex PCR; TCRdb's copy keeps in-frame clones and lacks some. The sample yields over 150,000 clones, about an eighth seen once. Sequenced sample: central memory CD4+ T cells from blood. The origin of the receptors is a woman between 18 and 30 years old in good health.

A few counts support this clone. This sequence joins TRBV11-2 and TRBJ2-1; 8 nucleotides agree with TRBD1. The germline V gene has CDR1 SGHAT and CDR2 FQNNGV. The CDR3 has 14 amino acids. J lost 9 bases, V lost 4 bases, and 8 bases had no gene match. CDR3 residues: CASSSDRGSSEQFF. The CDR3 DNA reads TGTGCCAGCAGCTCTGACAGGGGCAGCAGTGAGCAGTTCTTC.

This clone was counted only a few times. V is TRBV4-3 and J is TRBJ1-4, with 7 bases identical to TRBD1. Germline V gene sequence: CDR1 LGHNA, CDR2 YSLEER. Trimming at V came to 5 bases and at J to 5 bases, leaving 8 bases not matched to a gene. The length of the CDR3 is 15 residues. CDR3 loop: CASSLGQYGNEKLFF. The CDR3 DNA reads as TGCGCCAGCAGCTTGGGACAGTACGGAAATGAAAAACTGTTTTTT.

The rearrangement links TRBV5-6 to TRBJ1-5; D not certain. The CDR3 runs 15 residues. CDR1 and CDR2 (germline): SGHDT, YYEEEE. The V end lost 2 bases, the J end lost 4 bases, and 13 bases lay between the germline ends. CDR3 loop: CASSFRGSGNQPQHF. The CDR3 DNA reads TGTGCCAGCAGCTTTCGGGGATCGGGGAATCAGCCCCAGCATTTT.